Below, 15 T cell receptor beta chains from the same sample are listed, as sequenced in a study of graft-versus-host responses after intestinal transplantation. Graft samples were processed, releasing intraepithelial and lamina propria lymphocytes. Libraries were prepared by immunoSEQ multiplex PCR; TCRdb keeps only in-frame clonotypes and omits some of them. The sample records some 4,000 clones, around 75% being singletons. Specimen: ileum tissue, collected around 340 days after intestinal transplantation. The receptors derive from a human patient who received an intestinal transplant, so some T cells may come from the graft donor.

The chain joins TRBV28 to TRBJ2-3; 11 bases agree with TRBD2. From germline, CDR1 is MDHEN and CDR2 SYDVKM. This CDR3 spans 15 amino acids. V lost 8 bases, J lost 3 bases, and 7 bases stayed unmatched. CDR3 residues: CASRLGTSGTDTQYF. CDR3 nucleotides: TGTGCCAGCCGCCTCGGGACTAGCGGAACAGATACGCAGTATTTT.

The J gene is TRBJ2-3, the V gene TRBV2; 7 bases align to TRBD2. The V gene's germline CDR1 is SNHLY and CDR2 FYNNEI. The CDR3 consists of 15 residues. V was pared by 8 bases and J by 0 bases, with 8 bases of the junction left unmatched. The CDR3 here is CASGVSGASTDTQYF. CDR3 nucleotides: TGTGCCAGCGGGGTGAGCGGGGCGAGCACAGATACGCAGTATTTT.

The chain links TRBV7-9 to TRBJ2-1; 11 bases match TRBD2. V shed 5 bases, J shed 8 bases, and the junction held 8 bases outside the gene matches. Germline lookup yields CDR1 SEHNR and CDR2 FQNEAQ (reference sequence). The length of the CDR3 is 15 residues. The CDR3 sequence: CASSATSGSYHEQFF. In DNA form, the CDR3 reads TGTGCCAGCAGCGCAACTAGCGGGAGTTATCATGAGCAGTTCTTC.

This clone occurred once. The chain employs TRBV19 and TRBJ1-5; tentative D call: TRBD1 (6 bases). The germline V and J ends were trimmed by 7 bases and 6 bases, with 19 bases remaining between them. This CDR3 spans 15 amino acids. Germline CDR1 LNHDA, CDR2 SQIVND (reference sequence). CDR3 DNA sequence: TGTGCCAGTACCCTACCGGGGGGCTTGGGTCAGCCCCAGCATTTT. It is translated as CASTLPGGLGQPQHF.

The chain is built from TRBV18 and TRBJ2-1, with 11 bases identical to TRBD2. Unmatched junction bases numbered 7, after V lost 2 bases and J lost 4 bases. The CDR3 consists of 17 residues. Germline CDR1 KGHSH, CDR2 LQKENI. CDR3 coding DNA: TGTGCCAGCTCACCAGGTACTAGCGGGGGCCGTTACAATGAGCAGTTCTTC. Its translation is CASSPGTSGGRYNEQFF.

The CDR3 bases are TGTGCCATCAGGGAACGGGAAGAAAACACTGAAGCTTTCTTT. It is translated as CAIREREENTEAFF. J is TRBJ1-1 and V is TRBV10-3; D not resolved. The CDR3 totals 14 residues. The ends were cut back, 6 bases at V and 2 bases at J, with 13 bases in the middle. The germline V gene encodes CDR1 ENHRY and CDR2 SYGVKD.

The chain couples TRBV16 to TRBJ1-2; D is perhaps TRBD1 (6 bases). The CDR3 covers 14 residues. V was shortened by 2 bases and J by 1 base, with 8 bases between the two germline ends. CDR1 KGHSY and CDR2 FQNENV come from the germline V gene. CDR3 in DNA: TGTGCCAGCAGCCAAAGGACAGTTAACTATGGCTACACCTTC. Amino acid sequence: CASSQRTVNYGYTF.

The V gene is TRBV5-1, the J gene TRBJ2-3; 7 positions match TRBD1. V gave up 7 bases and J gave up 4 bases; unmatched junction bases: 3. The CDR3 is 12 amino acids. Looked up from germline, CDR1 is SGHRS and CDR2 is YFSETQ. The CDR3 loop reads CASHTGADTQYF. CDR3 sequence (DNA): TGCGCCAGCCACACAGGGGCAGATACGCAGTATTTT.

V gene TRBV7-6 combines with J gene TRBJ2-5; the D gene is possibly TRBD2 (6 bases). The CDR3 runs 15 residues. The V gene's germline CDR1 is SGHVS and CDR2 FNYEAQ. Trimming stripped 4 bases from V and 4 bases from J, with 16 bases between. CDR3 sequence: CASSSGDGSRETQYF. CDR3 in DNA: TGTGCCAGCAGCTCCGGGGACGGGAGTCGAGAGACCCAGTACTTC.

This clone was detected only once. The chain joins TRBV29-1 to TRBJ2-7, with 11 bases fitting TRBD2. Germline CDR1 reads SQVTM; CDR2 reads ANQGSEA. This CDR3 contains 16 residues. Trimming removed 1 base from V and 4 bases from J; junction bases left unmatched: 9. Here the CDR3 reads CSVEAPLAGVRYEQYF. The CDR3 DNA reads TGCAGCGTTGAAGCCCCACTAGCGGGAGTCAGGTACGAGCAGTACTTC.

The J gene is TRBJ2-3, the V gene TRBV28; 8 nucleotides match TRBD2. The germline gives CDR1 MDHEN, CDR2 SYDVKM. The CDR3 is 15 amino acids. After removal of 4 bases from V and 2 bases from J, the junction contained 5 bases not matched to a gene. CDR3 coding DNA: TGTGCCAGCAGTTCCCGGGGGGGCGCCACAGATACGCAGTATTTT. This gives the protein CASSSRGGATDTQYF.

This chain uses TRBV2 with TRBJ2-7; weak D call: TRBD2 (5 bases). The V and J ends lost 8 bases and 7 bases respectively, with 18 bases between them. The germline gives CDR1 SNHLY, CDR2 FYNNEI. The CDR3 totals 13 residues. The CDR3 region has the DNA TGTGCCAGCGGAAATAGCGAAATGGGGGAGCAGTACTTC. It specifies CASGNSEMGEQYF. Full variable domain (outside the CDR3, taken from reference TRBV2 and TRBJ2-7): EPEVTQTPSHQVTQMGQEVILRCVPISNHLYFYWYRQILGQKVEFLVSFYNNEISEKSEIFDDQFSVERPDGSNFTLKIRSTKLEDSAMYFCASGNSEMGEQYFGPGTRLTVT.

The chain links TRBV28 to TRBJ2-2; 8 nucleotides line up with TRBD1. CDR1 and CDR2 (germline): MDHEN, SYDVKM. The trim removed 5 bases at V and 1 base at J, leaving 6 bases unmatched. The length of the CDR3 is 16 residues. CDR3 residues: CASSGIGTGNTGELFF. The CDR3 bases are TGTGCCAGCAGTGGGATCGGGACAGGGAACACCGGGGAGCTGTTTTTT.

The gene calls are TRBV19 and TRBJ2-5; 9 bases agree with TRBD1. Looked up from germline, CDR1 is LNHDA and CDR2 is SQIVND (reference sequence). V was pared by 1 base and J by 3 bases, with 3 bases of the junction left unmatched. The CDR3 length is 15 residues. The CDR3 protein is CASSIAGTGKETQYF. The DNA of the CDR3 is TGTGCCAGTAGTATAGCCGGGACAGGGAAAGAGACCCAGTACTTC.

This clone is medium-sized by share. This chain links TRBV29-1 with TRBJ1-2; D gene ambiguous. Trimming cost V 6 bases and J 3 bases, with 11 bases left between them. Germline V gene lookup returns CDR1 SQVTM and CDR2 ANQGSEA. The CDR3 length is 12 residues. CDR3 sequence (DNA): TGCAGCGTACTCAGGCAAGACTATGGCTACACCTTC. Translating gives CSVLRQDYGYTF. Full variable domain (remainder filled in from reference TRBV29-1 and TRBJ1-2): SAVISQKPSRDICQRGTSLTIQCQVDSQVTMMFWYRQQPGQSLTLIATANQGSEATYESGFVIDKFPISRPNLTFSTLTVSNMSPEDSSIYLCSVLRQDYGYTFGSGTRLTVV.